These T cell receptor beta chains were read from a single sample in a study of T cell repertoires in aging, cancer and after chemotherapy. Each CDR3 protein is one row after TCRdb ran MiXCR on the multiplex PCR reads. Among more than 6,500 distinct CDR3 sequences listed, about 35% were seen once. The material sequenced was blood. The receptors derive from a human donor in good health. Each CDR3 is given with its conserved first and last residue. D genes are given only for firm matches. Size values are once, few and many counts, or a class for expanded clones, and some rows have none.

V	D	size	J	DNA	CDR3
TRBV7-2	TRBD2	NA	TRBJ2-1	TGTGCCAGCAGCGCATGGACTAGCTCCTACAATGAGCAGTTCTTC	CASSAWTSSYNEQFF
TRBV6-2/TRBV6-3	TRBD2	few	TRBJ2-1	TGTGCCAGCAGGGCGGGGGGGCCCTCCTACAATGAGCAGTTCTTC	CASRAGGPSYNEQFF
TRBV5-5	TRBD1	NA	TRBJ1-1	TGTGCCAGCAGCTTGGTTTCAGGGGGGAGCACTGAAGCTTTCTTT	CASSLVSGGSTEAFF
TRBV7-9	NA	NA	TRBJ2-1	TGTGCCAGCAGCGTAGGGGGGGGTGAGCAGTTCTTC	CASSVGGGEQFF
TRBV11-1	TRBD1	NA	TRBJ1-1	TGTGCCAGCAGTCGGACAGGGAACACTGAAGCTTTCTTT	CASSRTGNTEAFF
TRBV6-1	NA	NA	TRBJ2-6	TGTGCCAGCAGTGAAGGGAGAACTGGGGCCAACGTCCTGACTTTC	CASSEGRTGANVLTF
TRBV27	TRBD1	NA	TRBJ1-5	TGTGCCAGCAGCCCCAGGGGGACTAGCAATCAGCCCCAGCATTTT	CASSPRGTSNQPQHF
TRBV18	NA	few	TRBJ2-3	TGTGCCAGCTCACCAAGTTTCGGCACAGATACGCAGTATTTT	CASSPSFGTDTQYF
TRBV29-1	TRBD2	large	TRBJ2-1	TGCATAGCCGGTGGGGGACTAGCGGGAGCTGAGCAGTTCTTC	CIAGGGLAGAEQFF
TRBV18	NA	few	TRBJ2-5	TGTGCCAGCTCAACAGCGGCCCAAGAGACCCAGTACTTC	CASSTAAQETQYF
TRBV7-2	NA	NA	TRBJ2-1	TGTGCCAGCAGCTTAGAGAGGAACTGGGGAGAGCAGTTCTTC	CASSLERNWGEQFF
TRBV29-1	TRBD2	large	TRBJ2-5	TGCAGCGTCGAGAGCGGGAGCCAAAGGGAGACCCAGTACTTC	CSVESGSQRETQYF
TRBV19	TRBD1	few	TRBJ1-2	TGTGCCACCCACGGTCCGGGACAGGGGCTTTATGGCTACACCTTC	CATHGPGQGLYGYTF
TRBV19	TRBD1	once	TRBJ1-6	TGTGCCAGTAGGAGGGGACAGAACTCCTATAATTCACCCCTCCACTTT	CASRRGQNSYNSPLHF
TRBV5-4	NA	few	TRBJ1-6	TGTGCCAGCAGCCCTGGCGCAGGGGTGCCCCTCCACTTT	CASSPGAGVPLHF
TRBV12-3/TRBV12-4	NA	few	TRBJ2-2	TGTGCCAGCAGTTTAGGGGACCGTACCGGGGAGCTGTTTTTT	CASSLGDRTGELFF
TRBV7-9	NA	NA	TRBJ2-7	TGTGCCAGCAGCTTAGGTCGGTACGAGCAGTACTTC	CASSLGRYEQYF
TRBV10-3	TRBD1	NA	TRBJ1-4	TGTGCCATCAGTGAGCCGGGGACAGGGGGAGGAAAACTGTTTTTT	CAISEPGTGGGKLFF
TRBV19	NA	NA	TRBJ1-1	TGTGCCAGTAGGATAACACAGGGTAACACTGAAGCTTTCTTT	CASRITQGNTEAFF
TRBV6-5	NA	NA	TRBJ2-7	TGTGCCACCTCGGCGGGGCCCACCTACGAGCAGTACTTC	CATSAGPTYEQYF
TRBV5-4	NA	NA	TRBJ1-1	TGTGCCAGCAGCCCGGATTGGAACACTGAAGCTTTCTTT	CASSPDWNTEAFF
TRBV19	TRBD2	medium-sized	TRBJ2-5	TGTGCCAGTAGTCGACTAGCGGCTCAACGGACCCAGTACTTC	CASSRLAAQRTQYF
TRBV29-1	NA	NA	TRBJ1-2	TGCAGCGTTTCCCTTGGGAGGGCAAATGGCTACACCTTC	CSVSLGRANGYTF
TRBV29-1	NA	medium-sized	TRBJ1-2	TGCAGCGTGAAGGAAGCTAACTATGGCTACACCTTC	CSVKEANYGYTF
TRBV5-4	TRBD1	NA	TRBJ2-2	TGTGCCAGCAGCTTCTTTAGGACAGGGTATACGGGAAGCACCGGGGAGCTGTTTTTT	CASSFFRTGYTGSTGELFF
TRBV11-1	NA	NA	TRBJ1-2	TGTGCCAGCAGCTCCTATCGGGGCGGAGGGATCTCGGGTGGCTACACCTTC	CASSSYRGGGISGGYTF
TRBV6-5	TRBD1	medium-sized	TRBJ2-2	TGTGCCAGCAGTTTTGGACAGGGAAATCACGGGGAGCTGTTTTTT	CASSFGQGNHGELFF
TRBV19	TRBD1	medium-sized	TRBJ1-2	TGTGCCAGTAGCTTATTGCCGGACAGGGTTGGCGGCTACACCTTC	CASSLLPDRVGGYTF
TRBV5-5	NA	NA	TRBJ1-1	TGCGCCAGCAGCTTGAGACCCCTGAACACTGAAGCTTTCTTT	CASSLRPLNTEAFF
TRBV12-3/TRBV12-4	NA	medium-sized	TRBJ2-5	TGTGCCAGCGGCGAGGATTTAGGGACCCAGTACTTC	CASGEDLGTQYF
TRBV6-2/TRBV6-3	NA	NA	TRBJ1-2	TGTGCCAGCAGTTCTAGGGTGAACTATGGCTACACCTTC	CASSSRVNYGYTF
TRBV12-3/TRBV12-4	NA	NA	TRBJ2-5	TGTGCCAGCAGCCAAGAAGTAGAGACCCAGTACTTC	CASSQEVETQYF
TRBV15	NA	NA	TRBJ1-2	TGTGCCACCAGCAGAGATTATGGGGGGTACACCTTC	CATSRDYGGYTF
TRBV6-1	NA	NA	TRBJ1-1	TGTGCCAGCAGTCCCGGGAGGTTGAGGTTGGGGACTGAAGCTTTCTTT	CASSPGRLRLGTEAFF
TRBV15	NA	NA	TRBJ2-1	TGTGCCACCAGCAGAGGGTCAAACAGAAATGAGCAGTTCTTC	CATSRGSNRNEQFF
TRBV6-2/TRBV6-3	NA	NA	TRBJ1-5	TGTGCCAGCAGTCCTCTGGCGGTGAGCAATCAGCCCCAGCATTTT	CASSPLAVSNQPQHF
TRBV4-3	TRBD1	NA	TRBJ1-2	TGCGCCAGCAGCCAAATTCGACAGGGCGGCTATGGCTACACCTTC	CASSQIRQGGYGYTF
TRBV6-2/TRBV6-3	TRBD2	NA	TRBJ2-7	TGTGCCAGCAGTTACGGGACTAGCTCCTACGAGCAGTACTTC	CASSYGTSSYEQYF
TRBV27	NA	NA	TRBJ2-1	TGTGCCAGCAGTTTATCGAACGGGAGAGGCTACAATGAGCAGTTCTTC	CASSLSNGRGYNEQFF
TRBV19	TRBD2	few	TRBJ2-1	TGTGCCAGTAGTATAGAGGCTTGGCGGGGGGTAAACAATGAGCAGTTCTTC	CASSIEAWRGVNNEQFF
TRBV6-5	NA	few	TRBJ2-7	TGTGCCAGCAGTCCCGACAGCGCCTACGAGCAGTACTTC	CASSPDSAYEQYF
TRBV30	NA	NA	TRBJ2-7	TGTGCCTGGAGTGGACCCCTGATAAGCTCCTACGAGCAGTACTTC	CAWSGPLISSYEQYF